This record concerns one T cell receptor (beta chain) sequence. This specimen belongs to a study of blood T cell repertoires in COVID-19. Study details: The origin of the acute and convalescent COVID-19 samples was the United States, Italy and Spain. From T cells, B-cell-depleted T cells, or PBMCs came the material, which was cDNA or gDNA.

Per the study methods: The assay estimated nucleated cells by amplifying reference gene primers. Here immunoSEQ multiplex PCR was the method, and the copy in TCRdb shows in-frame clones only, minus some. V, J and clone size reflect that table, while D and trimming were determined from the DNA. The data contain a few hundred thousand clones, under 90% of them singletons. This TCR was recovered from a woman aged 18-29 years with acute or convalescent COVID-19. The sample consisted of peripheral blood.

The CDR3 nucleotides read TGTGCCAGCAGCCACAGGGGGCCGCCCCAGCATTTT. This gives the protein CASSHRGPPQHF. The chain recombines TRBV3-1 (or the pseudogene TRBV3-2) with TRBJ1-5; 8 bases line up with TRBD1. CDR1 and CDR2 from the germline V gene are LGHDT and YNNKEL (reference sequence). The CDR3 consists of 12 residues. V shed 3 bases, J shed 9 bases, and the junction held 1 base outside the gene matches.